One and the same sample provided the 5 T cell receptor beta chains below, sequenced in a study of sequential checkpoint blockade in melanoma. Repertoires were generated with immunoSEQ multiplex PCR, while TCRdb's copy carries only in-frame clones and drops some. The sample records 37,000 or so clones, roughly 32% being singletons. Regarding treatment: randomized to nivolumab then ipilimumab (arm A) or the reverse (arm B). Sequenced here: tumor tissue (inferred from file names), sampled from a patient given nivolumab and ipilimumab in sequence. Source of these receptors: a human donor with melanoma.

CDR3 region: CASSISGSLDEQYF. Written as DNA, the CDR3 is TGCGCCAGCAGCATTAGCGGGAGTTTGGACGAGCAGTACTTC. The rearrangement joins TRBV5-1 to TRBJ2-7, with 9 bases lining up with TRBD2. The CDR3 runs to 14 residues. Trimming removed 4 bases from V and 5 bases from J; junction bases left unmatched: 7. Germline-derived CDR1 and CDR2 are SGHRS and YFSETQ.

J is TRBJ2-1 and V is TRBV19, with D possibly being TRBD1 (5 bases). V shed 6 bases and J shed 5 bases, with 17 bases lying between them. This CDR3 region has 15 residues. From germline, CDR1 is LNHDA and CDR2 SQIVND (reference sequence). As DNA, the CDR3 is TGTGCCAGTAGGAATCAGGGTATCGCCAACAATGAGCAGTTCTTC. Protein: CASRNQGIANNEQFF.

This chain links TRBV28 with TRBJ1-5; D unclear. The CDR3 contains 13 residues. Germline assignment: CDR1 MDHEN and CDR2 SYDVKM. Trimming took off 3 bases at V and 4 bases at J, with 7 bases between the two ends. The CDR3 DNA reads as TGTGCCAGCAGTTTGACGGGAAATCAGCCCCAGCATTTT. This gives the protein CASSLTGNQPQHF. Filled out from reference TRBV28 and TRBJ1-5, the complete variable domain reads DVKVTQSSRYLVKRTGEKVFLECVQDMDHENMFWYRQDPGLGLRLIYFSYDVKMKEKGDIPEGYSVSREKKERFSLILESASTNQTSMYLCASSLTGNQPQHFGDGTRLSIL.

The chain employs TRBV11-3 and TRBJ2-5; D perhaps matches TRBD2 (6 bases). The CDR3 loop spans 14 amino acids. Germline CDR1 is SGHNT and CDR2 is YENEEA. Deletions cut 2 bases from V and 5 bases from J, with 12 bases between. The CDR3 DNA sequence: TGTGCCAGCAGCTTATTACTAGCCGAGGAGACCCAGTACTTC. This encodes CASSLLLAEETQYF.

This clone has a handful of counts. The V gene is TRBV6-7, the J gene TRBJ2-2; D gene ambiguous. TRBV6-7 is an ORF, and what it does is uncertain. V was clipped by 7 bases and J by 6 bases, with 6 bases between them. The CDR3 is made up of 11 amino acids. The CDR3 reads CASTSSGELFF. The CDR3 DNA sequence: TGTGCCAGCACTTCTTCCGGGGAGCTGTTTTTT.